This T cell receptor beta chain is from a study of Ad26.COV2.S vaccination and SARS-CoV-2 variants. On the study more broadly: Intramuscularly, Ad26.COV2.S was given either once or twice, 56 days apart.

Study-wide findings and caveats: Substantial response breadth was reportedly seen for spike-specific CD8+ and CD4+ T cells after vaccination. Vaccine recipients had higher spike-specific TCR breadth than placebo recipients.

Trimming took 1 base from V and 13 from J; bases not matched to a gene: 13. The germline V gene has CDR1 MGHRA and CDR2 YSYEKL. The CDR3 loop spans 15 amino acids. Comments on this clone: Antigen unknown.

Documented treatment: roughly 20 received Ad26.COV2.S at low or high dose, single or two shots; about 5 received placebo; per-sample allocation not given. Collection of the samples took place on day 63 after the first injection of vaccine or placebo. The vaccine antigen was prefusion-stabilized Wuhan SARS-CoV-2 spike. Generated by immunoSEQ multiplex PCR, the TCRdb table keeps only in-frame clones and is missing some. The table includes hundreds of thousands of clones, about 89% detected once. The specimen comprised peripheral blood, sampled in a trial of Ad26.COV2.S vaccine versus placebo. The J gene is TRBJ1-2, the V gene TRBV4-1, with 9 positions matching TRBD1. The receptor comes from a person between 18 and 59 years old who received the Ad26.COV2.S COVID-19 vaccine or a placebo. CDR3 in DNA: TGCGCCAGCAGCCAAGGGACAGGGGTTTCGGGGCAGCGCACCTTC. As protein: CASSQGTGVSGQRTF.